This section outlines one T cell receptor beta chain sequence together with its context. Its antigen has not been determined. No per-base quality is available; no much larger clone lies one base away. The donors were healthy, HIV-negative adults who had no recently reported acute infections or vaccinations. All donors were Caucasian adults living in Nashville, Tennessee, USA. CD8 memory samples combined magnetically selected CD45RO+ cells with CCR7-negative CD45RA+ effector memory (TemRA) cells. Blood was obtained by leukapheresis, after which PBMCs were separated by Ficoll-Histopaque density gradient centrifugation and cryopreserved in liquid nitrogen vapor phase. Purity and quantity of every magnetically sorted T cell population were checked by analytical flow cytometry. Genomic DNA was isolated from every sorted fraction and measured by UV absorbance on a Nanodrop 2000c. V has 5 bases trimmed and J has 4 bases trimmed; junction bases matching no gene number 7. CDR1 and CDR2 (MNHEY, SVGAGI) derive from the germline V gene. From the cysteine up to the phenylalanine, the CDR3 has a length of 15 residues. Left in the record is the CDR3 DNA by itself, 45 bases read in frame from the first base.

This entry is derived from a study of shared clonotypes between healthy human individuals (dated by TCRdb to the early 2020s). Notes on the research overall: The cohort comprised a couple of women and a few men aged 18 to 49 years. For each donor, three plates each were used for CD4 naive and CD4 memory, two plates were used for CD8 naive, and one plate was used for CD8 memory. The study deeply sequenced blood TCR repertoires of five healthy adults to estimate repertoire size and the extent of clonotype sharing between individuals. Libraries were prepared and TCR repertoires were sequenced by different laboratories using diverse techniques, in order to increase sequencing depth and limit assay-specific biases. Per donor, leukapheresis produced somewhere between about 0.94 and 9 billion PBMCs.

Findings and caveats that apply to the study as a whole: Naive subsets generally had larger estimated clonotype richness than memory subsets did. Because the study included a small number of donors, the genetic and exposure-history diversity represented was limited. Across a handful of donors, about 5% of naive CD4, roughly 3.4% of naive CD8, 2% to 2.5% of memory CD4, and 0.3% to 0.45% of memory CD8 clonotypes were shared. Incomplete sequencing was indicated by rarefaction of sorted-subset datasets, despite the large sequencing depth. Pairwise subsampling indicated that sequencing depth was expected to affect the degree of clonotype sharing among donors. Clonotypes shared by all four sorted-subset donors showed higher generation probabilities than non-shared clonotypes. Sampling was restricted to blood, and TCR repertoires in tissues likely differ from the TCR repertoires found in blood.

Using the deep immunoSEQ assay, TCR CDR3 regions were amplified from genomic DNA by multiplex PCR. For each cell subset, the extracted genomic DNA was distributed evenly across all wells of several immunoSEQ 96-well plates, and each plate served as one replicate. Each replicate PCR for sorted subsets received roughly 0.2 ug genomic DNA, equal to roughly 29,000 T cell genomes. Purified libraries were measured with a Qubit 3.0 fluorometer, size-checked on a Bioanalyzer 2100, and measured again with the KAPA Library Quantification kit. A separate single-read 150-cycle Illumina NextSeq 550 flow cell was used to sequence each immunoSEQ 96-well plate. The study's own analysis went as follows. Because the immunoSEQ output held only junctional sequences and lacked quality scores, the filtering could not match the filtering applied to full-length reads. Sequences were annotated with PyIR, a Python wrapper for IgBLAST v1.9, and V/J genes and CDR3 were assigned using IMGT germline references. Reads were removed for weak V/J assignments (E-value above 1e-6), missing CDR3, stop codons, out-of-frame junctions, or ambiguous translated residues. V3J clonotypes were defined as sequences sharing an identical inferred V gene, J gene, and CDR3 amino acid sequence. The percentage overlap between two repertoires was calculated by dividing the number of shared unique clonotypes by the size of the smaller repertoire. Repertoire richness was assessed with RTK rarefaction, the Chao1 estimator, and Recon v2.1 estimates of unobserved clonotypes. Generation probabilities for all TCRbeta clonotypes obtained by the gDNA method from several donors were computed using OLGA. TCRdb holds this immuneACCESS table with in-frame rearrangements only. Some clones are missing; in checked studies, unresolved V genes explain under half, and the rest has no known cause. For V, J and clone size, that table is used; D and trimming come from the DNA. This sample holds under 350,000 clones; around 90% were observed only once. 15% to 20% of the sample is held by the ten biggest clonotypes.

This receptor was identified in a man between 18 and 29 years old in good health. The sequenced sample consisted of memory CD8+ T cells sorted from blood. The cell subset or site label corresponds to: CD45RO+ cells pooled with CCR7-negative TemRA cells. The chain is assembled from TRBV6-5 and TRBJ2-1; TRBD2 aligns with 8 central bases. The CDR3 reads as follows: CASSPGLGVYNEQFF. The DNA sequence follows: TGTGCCAGCAGTCCGGGACTAGGGGTGTACAATGAGCAGTTCTTC.